These 15 T cell receptor beta chains were sequenced from one sample in a study of blood T cell repertoires in COVID-19. Assay used: immunoSEQ multiplex PCR; TCRdb lists only in-frame clones, some missing. Altogether 150,000 to 200,000 clones are present, around 82% being singletons, with the ten largest covering about a sixth. The material sequenced was PBMCs or T cells enriched from blood (not recorded which). These receptors all stem from a woman aged 45-65 years with acute COVID-19.

The chain links TRBV6-4 to TRBJ2-1; TRBD2 aligns across 9 bases. CDR1 MRHNA and CDR2 SNTAGT come from the germline V gene. CDR3 length: 18 residues. V shed 2 bases and J 5 bases; nucleotides not matched to a gene: 13. This CDR3 reads CASSDPKASGGLNNEQFF. The CDR3 nucleotides read TGTGCCAGCAGTGACCCCAAGGCCAGCGGGGGGTTGAACAATGAGCAGTTCTTC.

This clone has at least ten counts. The chain carries TRBV19 and TRBJ1-5; perhaps TRBD1 as D (6 bases). The CDR3 is 14 residues long. The V end lost 5 bases, the J end lost 12 bases, and 20 bases lay between the germline ends. Germline V gives CDR1 LNHDA, CDR2 SQIVND (reference sequence). CDR3 DNA: TGTGCCAGTAGTTCGGGCCCGACAGGTTTCAGCCAGCATTTT. Encoded protein: CASSSGPTGFSQHF.

This chain joins TRBV28 and TRBJ1-2; no firm D call. CDR1 MDHEN and CDR2 SYDVKM come from the germline V gene. Trimming pared 5 bases from V and 4 bases from J, leaving 11 bases between. CDR3 length: 13 amino acids. In DNA, the CDR3 is TGTGCCAGCAGTCCGCCCCTTAGCTATGGCTACACCTTC. This codes for CASSPPLSYGYTF.

The J gene is TRBJ1-6, the V gene TRBV9, with D perhaps matching TRBD1 (5 bases). Germline-derived CDR1 and CDR2 are SGDLS and YYNGEE. The CDR3 contains 13 residues. Between the trimmed V and J ends, which lost 0 bases and 9 bases, there was a span of 7 bases. The CDR3 DNA reads as TGTGCCAGCAGCGTAGGGGGCCCTTCACCCCTCCACTTT. Amino acids: CASSVGGPSPLHF.

The CDR3 sequence is CASTPQGGNTEAFF. CDR3 sequence (DNA): TGTGCCAGCACTCCACAGGGCGGCAACACTGAAGCTTTCTTT. V usage is TRBV2 and J usage is TRBJ1-1; weak D call: TRBD1 (6 bases). The CDR3 contains 14 residues. V gave up 7 bases and J gave up 2 bases, with 14 bases separating them. The germline CDR1 and CDR2 sequences are SNHLY and FYNNEI.

This clone was counted between two and nine times. The chain carries TRBV9 and TRBJ1-6, with D tentatively TRBD1 (6 bases). Trimming left V 0 bases short and J 7 bases short, with 11 bases between. Per the germline V gene, CDR1 is SGDLS and CDR2 is YYNGEE. The CDR3 consists of 15 residues. Here the CDR3 reads CASSVDSQGNSPLHF. The DNA for the CDR3 is TGTGCCAGCAGCGTAGATAGCCAGGGGAATTCACCCCTCCACTTT. Full variable domain (missing parts from reference TRBV9 and TRBJ1-6): DSGVTQTPKHLITATGQRVTLRCSPRSGDLSVYWYQQSLDQGLQFLIQYYNGEERAKGNILERFSAQQFPDLHSELNLSSLELGDSALYFCASSVDSQGNSPLHFGNGTRLTVT.

V gene TRBV19 combines with J gene TRBJ2-5, with TRBD1 matching over 8 bases. Looked up from germline, CDR1 is LNHDA and CDR2 is SQIVND (reference sequence). The CDR3 runs 15 residues. The J segment lost 5 bases and the V segment lost 7 bases, leaving 12 bases of the junction unmatched. The CDR3 here is CASTPFPGGGETQYF. DNA for the CDR3: TGTGCCAGTACCCCCTTCCCAGGGGGCGGGGAGACCCAGTACTTC.

CDR3 sequence (DNA): TGTGCCTGGAGTCAGGACAGGGGGCATGAAAAACTGTTTTTT. Its protein product is CAWSQDRGHEKLFF. This chain connects TRBV30 to TRBJ1-4, with TRBD1 identical over 11 bases. V was clipped by 2 bases and J by 6 bases; unmatched bases: 2. Per the germline V gene, CDR1 is GTSNPN and CDR2 is SVGIG (reference sequence). This CDR3 contains 14 residues.

V gene TRBV12-5 combines with J gene TRBJ1-2, with D unresolved. Trimming removed 1 base at V and 8 bases at J, with 14 bases between. CDR1 LGHNT and CDR2 FRNRAP come from the germline V gene. The CDR3 sequence is 14 residues long. The CDR3 nucleotides read TGTGCTAGTGGTTTGGGTGCGGGGATGGGAGGCTACACCTTC. Amino acids: CASGLGAGMGGYTF.

The V and J genes are TRBV6-4 and TRBJ1-2; TRBD1 agrees at 7 bases. The germline CDR1 and CDR2 sequences are MRHNA and SNTAGT. Trimming cost V 4 bases and J 8 bases; bases outside gene matches: 13. The CDR3 is made up of 15 amino acids. The CDR3 region is CASSGGRGQKRGYTF. The CDR3 bases are TGTGCCAGCAGTGGCGGAAGGGGACAGAAGAGGGGCTACACCTTC.

This clone was observed a handful of times. The chain has TRBV5-1 and TRBJ1-1; TRBD1 matches at 8 bases. The junction had 3 bases not matched to a gene; V was cut back by 4 bases and J by 4 bases. This CDR3 region has 13 residues. Per the germline V gene, CDR1 is SGHRS and CDR2 is YFSETQ. Here the CDR3 reads CASSKDRATEAFF. The CDR3 DNA reads TGCGCCAGCAGCAAGGACAGGGCCACTGAAGCTTTCTTT.

This clone was seen only once. V gene TRBV6-5 combines with J gene TRBJ1-1; maybe TRBD1 (6 bases). This CDR3 has 15 amino acids. Trimming took 11 bases from V and 4 from J, leaving 23 bases between them. The germline gives CDR1 MNHEY, CDR2 SVGAGI. The CDR3 protein is CAARDIGGIGTEAFF. The DNA of the CDR3 is TGTGCCGCCAGAGATATAGGGGGTATTGGCACTGAAGCTTTCTTT.

The gene calls are TRBV28 and TRBJ1-4; TRBD1 aligns across 8 bases. Germline CDR1 is MDHEN and CDR2 is SYDVKM. The CDR3 spans 14 residues. V shed 7 bases and J 8 bases; nucleotides not matched to a gene: 9. CDR3 sequence reads: CASNLDRVEEKLFF. In DNA, the CDR3 is TGTGCCAGCAACCTGGACAGGGTAGAAGAAAAACTGTTTTTT.

The chain uses TRBV28 and TRBJ2-7, with 7 bases aligning to TRBD2. V shed 5 bases, J shed 2 bases, and the junction held 12 bases outside the gene matches. This CDR3 region has 16 residues. Looked up from germline, CDR1 is MDHEN and CDR2 is SYDVKM. DNA for the CDR3: TGTGCCAGCAGTCCCACCCGGGACTACCCACCCTACGAGCAGTACGTC. Protein product: CASSPTRDYPPYEQYV.

V gene TRBV7-2 combines with J gene TRBJ1-3, with 10 bases fitting TRBD1. V gave up 1 base and J gave up 7 bases; unmatched junction bases: 4. CDR3 size: 15 residues. Germline CDR1 reads SGHTA; CDR2 reads FQGNSA. The CDR3 DNA reads TGTGCCAGCAGCTTAGGGACAGGGGGGTCTAACACCATATATTTT. It encodes CASSLGTGGSNTIYF.